Shown below are 20 T cell receptor beta chains from a single sample sequenced in a study of T cell repertoires in cytomegalovirus infection. TCRdb fed the reads into MiXCR, producing one record per CDR3 protein. This sample yields 450,000 to 600,000 distinct CDR3 sequences, of which about 11% are seen a single time; roughly 10% belongs to the top ten. The sequenced sample was PBMCs. The receptors here all came from a human donor in good health (CMV status not recorded). Some clones in this sample may be carry-over from other donors' samples.

This clonotype was seen more than once but under ten times. V usage is TRBV14 and J usage is TRBJ2-5, with D tentatively TRBD1 or TRBD2 (5 bases each). Germline CDR1 SGHDN, CDR2 FVKESK. V was shortened by 2 bases and J by 5 bases, with 18 bases between the two germline ends. This CDR3 has 16 residues. CDR3 loop: CASSQIRDVSLETQYF. The CDR3, as DNA: TGTGCCAGCAGCCAAATCCGGGACGTGAGTTTGGAGACCCAGTACTTC. Looking up the rest from reference TRBV14 and TRBJ2-5 gives the full variable domain: EAGVTQFPSHSVIEKGQTVTLRCDPISGHDNLYWYRRVMGKEIKFLLHFVKESKQDESGMPNNRFLAERTGGTYSTLKVQPAELEDSGVYFCASSQIRDVSLETQYFGPGTRLLVL.

This clonotype was seen at least ten times. The CDR3 region is CASSLRSASTDTQYF. The CDR3 DNA follows: TGTGCCAGCAGCTTAAGATCGGCGAGCACAGATACGCAGTATTTT. The V gene is TRBV7-3, the J gene TRBJ2-3; D gene unclear. This CDR3 region has 15 residues. V lost 1 base, J lost 0 bases, and 8 bases lay in between. Germline-derived CDR1 and CDR2 are SGHTA and FQGTGA.

At least ten counts were recorded for this clonotype. The chain links TRBV7-2 to TRBJ2-3; TRBD2 matches 9 bases. Germline V gives CDR1 SGHTA, CDR2 FQGNSA. The CDR3 runs 17 residues. V shed 6 bases, J shed 6 bases, and the junction held 16 bases outside the gene matches. As DNA, the CDR3 is TGTGCCAGCAGACCCCCAGGGGGTGGACTAGCGACCGATACGCAGTATTTT. As protein: CASRPPGGGLATDTQYF. The entire variable domain, with the rest obtained from reference TRBV7-2 and TRBJ2-3, is as follows: GAGVSQSPSNKVTEKGKDVELRCDPISGHTALYWYRQSLGQGLEFLIYFQGNSAPDKSGLPSDRFSAERTGGSVSTLTIQRTQQEDSAVYLCASRPPGGGLATDTQYFGPGTRLTVL.

This clonotype has ten or more counts. The J gene is TRBJ1-1, the V gene TRBV7-6; no clear D gene. In germline, CDR1 is SGHVS, CDR2 FNYEAQ. The CDR3 length is 13 residues. The germline V and J ends were trimmed by 6 bases and 9 bases, with 17 bases remaining between them. The CDR3 spells CASSSPGSKKAFF. For the CDR3, the DNA is TGTGCCAGCAGTTCCCCGGGATCCAAAAAAGCTTTCTTT.

The V call is TRBV5-1, the J call TRBJ2-1, with 7 bases fitting TRBD2. The CDR3 loop spans 15 amino acids. The germline V gene has CDR1 SGHRS and CDR2 YFSETQ. J was trimmed by 8 bases and V by 4 bases; bases with no gene match: 12. The CDR3 sequence is CASSLGRARADEQFF. The CDR3 DNA reads as TGCGCCAGCAGCCTAGGGAGGGCCAGGGCCGATGAGCAGTTCTTC.

In its sample, this clonotype was seen many times. J is TRBJ2-1 and V is TRBV28; D may be TRBD2 (5 bases). The germline V gene has CDR1 MDHEN and CDR2 SYDVKM. The V gene lost 5 bases and the J gene lost 3 bases, with 11 bases spanning the gap. CDR3 length equals 14 residues. In nucleotides, the CDR3 is TGTGCCAGCAGTAGTGGGAGCTACTACAATGAGCAGTTCTTC. Protein product: CASSSGSYYNEQFF.

The table lists this clonotype with a few counts. The CDR3 reads CASSLLGAGTDTQYF. In DNA, the CDR3 is TGTGCCAGCAGTCTTCTAGGGGCGGGCACAGATACGCAGTATTTT. The chain is built from TRBV7-3 and TRBJ2-3; tentatively, D is TRBD1 (5 bases). The CDR3 sequence is 15 residues long. Per germline, CDR1 SGHTA and CDR2 FQGTGA. V shed 6 bases and J shed 1 base, with 14 bases lying between them.

This clonotype was picked up one time. The junction differs from germline at one of its ends, possibly a read error. J is TRBJ1-5 and V is TRBV2; D uncertain. This CDR3 is built from 14 residues. Germline V gene data show CDR1 as SNHLY and CDR2 as FYNNEI. This chain's CDR3 is CASRVRAANQAQHF. The CDR3 bases are TGTGCCAGCAGGGTCCGGGCCGCTAATCAGGCCCAGCATTTT.

Concerning this clonotype itself: This could be a read error, since a much larger clone is one nucleotide away. The CDR3 reads CASSLWPGLAGVMNTRELFF. Written as DNA, the CDR3 is TGCGCCAGCAGCTTGTGGCCGGGACTAGCGGGAGTGATGAACACCAGGGAGCTGTTTTTT. The rearrangement uses TRBV5-1 and TRBJ2-2; 14 bases fit TRBD2. The germline CDR1 and CDR2 sequences are SGHRS and YFSETQ. The CDR3 consists of 20 residues.

This clonotype came up many times. This chain uses TRBV11-2 with TRBJ2-4; 7 positions agree with TRBD1. This CDR3 has 15 amino acids. Germline V gene data show CDR1 as SGHAT and CDR2 as FQNNGV. V gave up 4 bases and J gave up 1 base; unmatched junction bases: 4. CDR3 sequence reads: CASSSLTGAKNIQYF. CDR3 bases: TGTGCCAGCAGCTCTTTGACAGGGGCCAAAAACATTCAGTACTTC.

There are many counts of this clonotype. The V call is TRBV7-2, the J call TRBJ1-6, with D hard to call. This CDR3 region has 17 residues. V gave up 1 base and J gave up 0 bases, with 10 bases separating them. Germline V lookup: CDR1 SGHTA, CDR2 FQGNSA. The CDR3 sequence is CASSLGEGYSYNSPLHF. CDR3 DNA sequence: TGTGCCAGCAGCTTAGGGGAGGGATACTCCTATAATTCACCCCTCCACTTT.

This chain links TRBV9 with TRBJ2-6; 12 bases align to TRBD2. Germline-derived CDR1 and CDR2 are SGDLS and YYNGEE. With V trimmed by 4 bases and J by 4 bases, 9 bases remained unmatched. This CDR3 has 18 amino acids. The chain's CDR3 is CASSSRLAGEEGANVLTF. DNA of the CDR3: TGTGCCAGCAGCTCCCGACTAGCGGGGGAAGAAGGGGCCAACGTCCTGACTTTC.

This clonotype was observed a handful of times. The chain recombines TRBV3-1 with TRBJ1-1, with D perhaps matching TRBD1 (5 bases). The CDR3 totals 14 residues. V lost 0 bases and J 4 bases, leaving 9 bases between the germline ends. CDR1 is LGHDT and CDR2 is YNNKEL in the germline V gene (reference sequence). The CDR3 loop is CASSQDPGPTEAFF. CDR3 DNA: TGTGCCAGCAGCCAAGATCCAGGGCCCACTGAAGCTTTCTTT.

This clonotype was observed many times. This sequence joins TRBV7-2 and TRBJ2-7; D is perhaps TRBD2 (5 bases). Between the trimmed V and J ends, which lost 0 bases and 0 bases, there was a span of 18 bases. CDR1 is SGHTA and CDR2 is FQGNSA in the germline V gene. This CDR3 has 18 amino acids. The CDR3 protein is CASSLARVGSGSSYEQYF. CDR3 DNA: TGTGCCAGCAGCTTAGCGAGGGTCGGAAGCGGTAGCTCCTACGAGCAGTACTTC.

There are a few counts of this clonotype. The rearrangement links TRBV3-1 to TRBJ1-3; D perhaps matches TRBD1 (5 bases). Trimming pared 8 bases from V and 0 bases from J, leaving 17 bases between. This CDR3 is built from 16 residues. From germline, CDR1 is LGHDT and CDR2 YNNKEL (reference sequence). In nucleotides, the CDR3 is TGTGCCAGCCAACGGGACTCGCTTATCTCTGGAAACACCATATATTTT. Translating gives CASQRDSLISGNTIYF.

There are many counts of this clonotype. V and J are TRBV6-1 and TRBJ1-2, with D possibly TRBD1 on 5 matching bases. Germline values: CDR1 MNHNS, CDR2 SASEGT. Trimming pared 10 bases from V and 4 bases from J, leaving 19 bases between. The CDR3 extends over 14 amino acids. CDR3: CATAKTGTLYGYTF. The DNA for the CDR3 is TGTGCCACTGCGAAGACCGGGACGCTCTATGGCTACACCTTC.

This clonotype was observed many times. CDR3 amino acids: CASRTGLSSYEQYF. The CDR3 DNA is TGCGCCAGCAGGACAGGACTAAGCTCCTACGAGCAGTACTTC. The chain recombines TRBV10-2 with TRBJ2-7; D may be TRBD1 or TRBD2 (6 bases each). The length of the CDR3 is 14 residues. The ends were cut back, 6 bases at V and 0 bases at J, with 12 bases in the middle. Germline V gene lookup returns CDR1 WSHSY and CDR2 SAAADI.

The chain combines TRBV29-1 with TRBJ2-3, with D uncertain. The CDR3 runs 15 residues. Germline CDR1 is SQVTM and CDR2 is ANQGSEA. Deletions cut 1 base from V and 0 bases from J, with 11 bases between. This CDR3 reads CSVEGINGSTDTQYF. CDR3 in DNA: TGCAGCGTTGAAGGGATTAATGGGAGCACAGATACGCAGTATTTT.

At least ten counts were recorded for this clonotype. This sequence joins TRBV20-1 and TRBJ2-3; unclear D gene. CDR1 is DFQATT and CDR2 is SNEGSKA in the germline V gene (reference sequence). The CDR3 is made up of 13 amino acids. V lost 2 bases and J lost 2, with 8 bases in between. The CDR3 region is CSARSPVTDTQYF. In DNA form, the CDR3 reads TGCAGTGCTAGATCCCCAGTCACAGATACGCAGTATTTT.

There are many counts of this clonotype. The rearrangement uses TRBV7-6 and TRBJ1-5; 12 bases fit TRBD1. Trimming at V came to 5 bases and at J to 6 bases, leaving 11 bases not matched to a gene. From germline, CDR1 is SGHVS and CDR2 FNYEAQ. The CDR3 contains 17 residues. The CDR3 sequence is CASSPGTGGSFGQPQHF. CDR3 nucleotides: TGTGCCAGCAGCCCCGGGACAGGGGGCTCATTTGGTCAGCCCCAGCATTTT.